In its sample, the clone carrying this T cell receptor (beta chain) was seen once. Its specificity is unknown. The DNA is omitted, as the CDR3 cannot be located on it reliably, and the CDR3 follows TCRdb's listing. The sample originates from a study of blood T cells in healthy people across ages. General study findings and limits: Versus aged donors, long-lived donors had higher diversity and more naive CD4+ cells. Reliance upon unsorted PBMCs precluded definitive naive versus antigen-experienced comparison.

Termini included, the CDR3 measures 13 amino acids. The germline V gene encodes CDR1 SNHLY and CDR2 FYNNEI. Primed by a sample-barcoded 5' primer and a J-beta primer mix, a second PCR proceeded for about 7 to 11 cycles. Each sample yielded at least 3 million CDR3-containing paired-end reads. TCRdb itself ran the 5' RACE reads through MiXCR, one entry per CDR3 protein. The repertoire has more than 700,000 distinct CDR3 sequences, about 53% of them found once; the top ten carry about 42%. The chain joins TRBV2 to TRBJ1-2; TRBD1 is taken as the D call from the table, unchecked against the DNA. Sequenced sample: blood. The origin of this receptor is a man older than 75 in good health. The CDR3 spells CASSSSAPGGYTF.